A selection of T cell receptor beta chains follows, all from one sample in a study of T cell repertoires in cytomegalovirus infection. From the reads, TCRdb called clonotypes with MiXCR, one entry per CDR3 protein. The table shows roughly 280,000 distinct CDR3 sequences, with roughly 13% occurring only once. The source material was PBMCs. These receptors all stem from a human donor in good health (CMV status not recorded). Some clones in this sample may be carry-over from other donors' samples. CDR3s include the opening cysteine and the closing phenylalanine or tryptophan. Each record gives: J gene, D gene, V gene, clone size, CDR3 protein, CDR3 DNA. D genes are given only for firm matches. Clone size is shown for a subset of rows, as once, few, many or a class of expanded clone.

TRBJ2-1 . TRBV20-1 . CSARDVDSSSYNEQFF TGCAGTGCTAGAGATGTAGACTCCAGCTCCTACAATGAGCAGTTCTTC
TRBJ1-3 TRBD1 TRBV15 few CATSDREAGNTIYF TGTGCCACCAGCGACAGGGAGGCTGGAAACACCATATATTTT
TRBJ1-4 . TRBV6-1 many CASSYFGTNNEKLFF TGTGCCAGCAGTTATTTCGGGACAAACAATGAAAAACTGTTTTTT
TRBJ2-7 TRBD1 TRBV20-1 . CSAKDREDYEQYF TGCAGTGCTAAGGACAGGGAAGACTACGAGCAGTACTTC
TRBJ2-3 TRBD2 TRBV7-9 many CASSSGLASQYF TGTGCCAGCAGCTCTGGACTAGCCTCGCAGTATTTT
TRBJ1-2 . TRBV7-2 many CASSFDIFDGYTF TGTGCCAGCAGCTTTGACATATTCGATGGCTACACCTTC
TRBJ1-1 . TRBV7-3 many CASSLLRATEAFF TGTGCCAGCAGCTTACTGAGGGCCACTGAAGCTTTCTTT
TRBJ2-7 . TRBV12-3/TRBV12-4 once CASSFLGGPSYEQYF TGTGCCAGCAGTTTTCTTGGGGGGCCCTCCTACGAGCAGTACTTC
TRBJ2-5 . TRBV29-1 few CSVETALETQYF TGCAGCGTTGAAACAGCGTTAGAGACCCAGTACTTC
TRBJ1-3 TRBD1 TRBV7-9 many CASSRAEDRRSGNTIYF TGTGCCAGCAGCCGAGCGGAGGACAGGCGCTCTGGAAACACCATATATTTT
TRBJ1-1 . TRBV20-1 few CSAREGGYTEAFF TGCAGTGCTAGGGAGGGGGGCTACACTGAAGCTTTCTTT
TRBJ1-5 . TRBV7-2 many CASSLVGVSDQPQHF TGTGCCAGCAGCTTAGTAGGGGTCTCCGATCAGCCCCAGCATTTT
TRBJ2-2 TRBD2 TRBV5-6 . CASSLYGRSGGELFF TGTGCCAGCAGCTTGTACGGGAGGAGCGGCGGGGAGCTGTTTTTT
TRBJ2-1 TRBD2 TRBV11-2 few CASSLGAGMGNEQFF TGTGCCAGCAGCTTAGGAGCGGGGATGGGCAATGAGCAGTTCTTC
TRBJ2-2 TRBD1 TRBV7-6 few CASSLQGEGAGELFF TGTGCCAGCAGCCTCCAGGGGGAAGGAGCCGGGGAGCTGTTTTTT
TRBJ2-1 . TRBV6-1 many CASSEAGAGPYNEQFF TGTGCCAGCAGTGAAGCTGGAGCGGGCCCCTACAATGAGCAGTTCTTC
TRBJ1-1 . TRBV25-1 . CASIEISTEAFF TGTGCCAGCATTGAGATCTCCACTGAAGCTTTCTTT
TRBJ2-5 TRBD2 TRBV6-1 . CASRRPGLAGRETQYF TGTGCCAGCAGACGACCGGGACTAGCGGGGAGAGAGACCCAGTACTTC
TRBJ1-5 . TRBV6-2/TRBV6-3 few CASRDSLNQPQHF TGTGCCAGCAGAGACAGTTTAAATCAGCCCCAGCATTTT
TRBJ2-1 . TRBV12-3/TRBV12-4 . CASSSYRAEGYNEQFF TGTGCCAGCAGTTCCTACAGGGCGGAGGGGTACAATGAGCAGTTCTTC
TRBJ2-1 TRBD2 TRBV27 many CASSSAVRGYNEQFF TGTGCCAGCAGTTCCGCAGTGCGGGGGTACAATGAGCAGTTCTTC
TRBJ2-7 . TRBV6-5 . CASSRRGDEQYF TGTGCCAGCAGTCGCAGGGGGGACGAGCAGTACTTC
TRBJ2-3 TRBD2 TRBV7-2 many CASSSSGRAGTDTQYF TGTGCCAGCAGCTCCAGCGGGAGGGCCGGGACAGATACGCAGTATTTT
TRBJ2-1 TRBD2 TRBV11-3 many CASSSSGDLEEQFF TGTGCCAGCAGCTCTAGCGGGGACCTCGAGGAGCAGTTCTTC
TRBJ2-7 TRBD2 TRBV29-1 . CSGGTSLLYEQYF TGCAGCGGAGGGACTAGCTTACTCTACGAGCAGTACTTC
TRBJ2-3 TRBD2 TRBV7-9 . CASSLTPGGPADTQYF TGTGCCAGCAGCTTGACCCCGGGGGGGCCCGCAGATACGCAGTATTTT
TRBJ2-7 . TRBV7-2 many CASSSAGQSSYEQYF TGTGCCAGCAGCTCAGCGGGACAGAGCTCCTACGAGCAGTACTTC
TRBJ2-3 TRBD2 TRBV28 few CASRLTSGPQYF TGTGCCAGCAGGCTAACTAGCGGCCCGCAGTATTTT
TRBJ2-4 . TRBV19 . CASRIIRVVAKNIQYF TGTGCCAGTAGAATTATCCGCGTCGTAGCCAAAAACATTCAGTACTTC
TRBJ1-2 TRBD1 TRBV6-6 few CASSYRQGLDGYTF TGTGCCAGCAGTTATCGACAGGGATTGGATGGCTACACCTTC
TRBJ1-1 . TRBV4-2 many CASSHGITEAFF TGTGCCAGCAGCCATGGCATCACTGAAGCTTTCTTT
TRBJ1-1 . TRBV20-1 . CSATDTMNTEAFF TGCAGTGCTACGGACACTATGAACACTGAAGCTTTCTTT
TRBJ2-1 . TRBV6-5 many CASSYVSGAYEQFF TGTGCCAGCAGTTACGTATCGGGGGCCTATGAGCAGTTCTTC
TRBJ1-1 TRBD1 TRBV29-1 . CSGAGGKDTEAFF TGCAGCGGAGCAGGGGGGAAGGACACTGAAGCTTTCTTT
TRBJ1-2 . TRBV27 few CASSSPRDGYTF TGTGCCAGCAGTTCCCCCAGGGACGGCTACACCTTC
TRBJ2-5 TRBD2 TRBV7-3 . CASSVSSGQETQYF TGTGCCAGCAGCGTCTCTAGCGGCCAAGAGACCCAGTACTTC
TRBJ1-1 . TRBV29-1 . CSVDRPPEAFF TGCAGCGTTGATAGGCCACCTGAAGCTTTCTTT
TRBJ2-7 TRBD1 TRBV19 . CASSIYRGADYSYEQYF TGTGCCAGTAGTATATACAGGGGGGCGGACTACTCCTACGAGCAGTACTTC
TRBJ2-2 TRBD1 TRBV19 few CASSSPGQGDTGELFF TGTGCCAGTAGTTCCCCGGGACAGGGAGACACCGGGGAGCTGTTTTTT
TRBJ2-5 TRBD2 TRBV20-1 . CSARDPTNSPGTSGGPETQYF TGCAGTGCTAGAGATCCTACTAATTCTCCCGGGACTAGCGGAGGACCGGAGACCCAGTACTTC
TRBJ2-7 TRBD1 TRBV6-2/TRBV6-3 few CASSLTGVEQYF TGTGCCAGCAGTTTGACAGGGGTCGAGCAGTACTTC
TRBJ1-2 TRBD1 TRBV2 many CASKWGTPGQGSIGYTF TGTGCCAGCAAGTGGGGGACGCCGGGACAGGGATCTATTGGCTACACCTTC
TRBJ2-7 TRBD2 TRBV6-2/TRBV6-3 many CASTASEVSGTRYEQYF TGTGCCAGCACCGCATCCGAGGTTAGCGGGACCAGATACGAGCAGTACTTC
TRBJ2-2 . TRBV5-4 . CASSASFGELFF TGTGCCAGCAGCGCGTCTTTCGGGGAGCTGTTTTTT
TRBJ2-1 TRBD1 TRBV6-6 few CASLRGQGSREQFF TGTGCCAGCCTAAGGGGACAGGGGTCGAGGGAGCAGTTCTTC
TRBJ1-1 . TRBV19 . CASSITGIRTEAFF TGTGCCAGTAGTATAACAGGGATACGGACTGAAGCTTTCTTT
TRBJ2-1 . TRBV4-1 many CASSHPRSVSYNEQFF TGCGCCAGCAGCCACCCTCGTAGCGTCTCCTACAATGAGCAGTTCTTC
TRBJ1-1 TRBD1 TRBV5-5 many CASSLSGDRGAFF TGTGCCAGCAGCTTGAGCGGGGACAGGGGAGCTTTCTTT
TRBJ1-5 . TRBV20-1 many CSARGGGINQPQHF TGCAGTGCTAGAGGAGGGGGAATCAATCAGCCCCAGCATTTT
TRBJ2-3 . TRBV6-5 many CASSPKYTDTQYF TGTGCCAGCAGTCCTAAGTACACAGATACGCAGTATTTT
TRBJ2-2 . TRBV7-3 many CASSPGGRVNTGELFF TGTGCCAGCAGCCCAGGCGGCAGGGTGAACACCGGGGAGCTGTTTTTT
TRBJ2-2 . TRBV4-1 many CASSPRTGELFF TGCGCCAGCAGCCCCCGGACAGGGGAGCTGTTTTTT
TRBJ1-1 . TRBV27 few CASTGGGNTEAFF TGTGCCAGCACCGGCGGGGGGAACACTGAAGCTTTCTTT